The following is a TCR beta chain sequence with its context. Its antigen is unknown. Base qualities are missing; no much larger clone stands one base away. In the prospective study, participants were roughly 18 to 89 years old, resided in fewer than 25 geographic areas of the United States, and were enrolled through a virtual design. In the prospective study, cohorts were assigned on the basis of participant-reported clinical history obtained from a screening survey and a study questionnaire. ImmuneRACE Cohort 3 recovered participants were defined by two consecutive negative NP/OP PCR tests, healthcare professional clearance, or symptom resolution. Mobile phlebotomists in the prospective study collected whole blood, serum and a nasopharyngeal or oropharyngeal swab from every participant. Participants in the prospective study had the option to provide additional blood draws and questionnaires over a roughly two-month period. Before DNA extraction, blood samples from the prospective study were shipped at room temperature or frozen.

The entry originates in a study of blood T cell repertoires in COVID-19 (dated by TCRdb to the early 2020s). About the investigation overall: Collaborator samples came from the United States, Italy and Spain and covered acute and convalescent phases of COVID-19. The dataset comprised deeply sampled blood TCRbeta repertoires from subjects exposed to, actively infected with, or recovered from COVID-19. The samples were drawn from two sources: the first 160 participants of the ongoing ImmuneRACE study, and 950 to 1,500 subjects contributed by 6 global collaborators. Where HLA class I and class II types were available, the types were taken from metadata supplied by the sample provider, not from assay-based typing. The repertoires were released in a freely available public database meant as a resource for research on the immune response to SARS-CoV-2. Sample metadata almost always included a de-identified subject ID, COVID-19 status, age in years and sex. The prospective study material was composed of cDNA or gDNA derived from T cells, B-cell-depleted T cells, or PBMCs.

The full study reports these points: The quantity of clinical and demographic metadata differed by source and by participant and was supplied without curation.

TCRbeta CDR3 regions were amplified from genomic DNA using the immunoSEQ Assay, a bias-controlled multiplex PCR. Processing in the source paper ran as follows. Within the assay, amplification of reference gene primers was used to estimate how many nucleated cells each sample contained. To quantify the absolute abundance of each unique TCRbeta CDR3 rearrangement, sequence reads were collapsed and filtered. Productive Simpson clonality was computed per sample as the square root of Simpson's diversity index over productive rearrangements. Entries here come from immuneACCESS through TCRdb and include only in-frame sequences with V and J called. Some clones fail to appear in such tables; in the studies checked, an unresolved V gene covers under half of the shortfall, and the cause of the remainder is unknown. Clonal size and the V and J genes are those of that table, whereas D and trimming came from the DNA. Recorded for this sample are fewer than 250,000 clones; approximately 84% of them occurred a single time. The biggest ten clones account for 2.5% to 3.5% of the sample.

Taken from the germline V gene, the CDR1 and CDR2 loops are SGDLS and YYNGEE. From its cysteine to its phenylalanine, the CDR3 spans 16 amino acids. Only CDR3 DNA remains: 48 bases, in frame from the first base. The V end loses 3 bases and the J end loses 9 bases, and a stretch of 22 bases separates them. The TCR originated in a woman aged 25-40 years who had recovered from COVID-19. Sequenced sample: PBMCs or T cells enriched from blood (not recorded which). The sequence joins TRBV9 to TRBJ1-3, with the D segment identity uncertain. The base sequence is TGTGCCAGCAGCGATCCCTCGGGGATGTGGAGAGGCACCATATATTTT. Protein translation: CASSDPSGMWRGTIYF.